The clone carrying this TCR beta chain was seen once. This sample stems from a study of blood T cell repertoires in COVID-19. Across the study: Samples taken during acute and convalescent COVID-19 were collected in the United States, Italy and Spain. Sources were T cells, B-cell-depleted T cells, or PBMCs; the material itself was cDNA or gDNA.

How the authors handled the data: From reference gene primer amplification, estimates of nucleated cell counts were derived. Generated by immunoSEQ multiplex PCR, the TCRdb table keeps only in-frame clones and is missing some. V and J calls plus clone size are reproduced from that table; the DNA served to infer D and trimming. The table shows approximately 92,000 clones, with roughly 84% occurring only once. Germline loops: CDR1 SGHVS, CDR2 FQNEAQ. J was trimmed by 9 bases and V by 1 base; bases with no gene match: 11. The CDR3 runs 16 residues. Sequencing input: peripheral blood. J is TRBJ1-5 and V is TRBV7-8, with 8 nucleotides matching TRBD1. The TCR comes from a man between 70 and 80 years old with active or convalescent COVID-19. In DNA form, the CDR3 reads TGTGCCAGCAGCTTAGGTGCCGGGACAGGAAGAGGGCCCCAGCATTTT. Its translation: CASSLGAGTGRGPQHF.